Following are 17 T cell receptor beta chains from one sample sequenced in a study of control samples from healthy donors and cancer patients. This table comes from immunoSEQ multiplex PCR, and its TCRdb copy is limited to in-frame clones, with some not included. The repertoire holds approximately 150,000 clones, with over 90% as singletons. Specimen: blood. These TCRs come from a woman in her twenties or thirties in good health.

This clone was counted between two and nine times. This rearrangement joins TRBV7-8 to TRBJ2-2, with 8 bases identical to TRBD2. This CDR3 is built from 17 residues. Germline V CDR1 and CDR2: SGHVS, FQNEAQ. V shed 1 base and J 5 bases; nucleotides not matched to a gene: 9. Written as DNA, the CDR3 is TGTGCCAGCAGCTTAGTCTCCGGGACTAGTCCTACCGGGGAGCTGTTTTTT. Its translation: CASSLVSGTSPTGELFF.

The chain couples TRBV21-1 to TRBJ2-4; TRBD2, the table's D call, was not compared with the DNA. TRBV21-1 is termed a pseudogene. This CDR3 is 18 amino acids long. The CDR3, as DNA: TGTGCCAGCAGCACAGAAAAGGCAGTCGGCGGGTCCAAAAACATTCAGTACTTC. The encoded protein is CASSTEKAVGGSKNIQYF.

V is TRBV12-3 or TRBV12-4 and J is TRBJ1-1; 8 bases align to TRBD1. V dropped 6 bases and J dropped 6; count of bases not matched to a gene: 3. The CDR3 runs to 12 residues. As DNA, the CDR3 is TGTGCCAGCAGCAGACAGGGGCCTGAAGCTTTCTTT. Amino acids: CASSRQGPEAFF.

The CDR3 protein is CATGTTGTYGYTF. The CDR3 DNA is TGTGCCACCGGAACGACAGGGACCTATGGCTACACCTTC. The rearrangement links TRBV15 to TRBJ1-2; 7 positions match TRBD1. Germline trimming cut 8 bases from V and 4 bases from J; bases unmatched to any gene: 7. The CDR3 contains 13 residues. Germline V lookup: CDR1 LNHNV, CDR2 YYDKDF (reference sequence).

This clone appeared a single time. The chain couples TRBV6-5 to TRBJ1-6; D may be TRBD1 (6 bases). The V gene lost 4 bases and the J gene lost 6 bases, with 13 bases spanning the gap. CDR1 and CDR2 (germline): MNHEY, SVGAGI. The CDR3 has 15 residues. The chain's CDR3 is CASSSRQDFNSPLHF. The CDR3 coding sequence is TGTGCCAGCAGTTCCCGACAGGACTTTAATTCACCCCTCCACTTT.

V and J are TRBV28 and TRBJ2-1; TRBD2 is a possible D gene (6 bases). Germline V gene lookup returns CDR1 MDHEN and CDR2 SYDVKM. Trimming cost V 1 base and J 8 bases, with 15 bases left between them. This CDR3 has 15 amino acids. The CDR3 DNA is TGTGCCAGCAGTTTATCGGGAGACCCCCTCTATGAGCAGTTCTTC. Translating it yields CASSLSGDPLYEQFF.

The rearrangement joins TRBV11-2 to TRBJ2-3; 10 nucleotides line up with TRBD1. The junction had 3 bases not matched to a gene; V was cut back by 6 bases and J by 3 bases. The germline gives CDR1 SGHAT, CDR2 FQNNGV. The CDR3 totals 14 residues. As DNA, the CDR3 is TGTGCCAGCAGTCGGGGACAGGGGACAGATACGCAGTATTTT. Encoded protein: CASSRGQGTDTQYF.

The chain joins TRBV7-9 to TRBJ2-7; D not resolved. This CDR3 is built from 12 residues. Trimming took 2 bases from V and 5 from J, leaving 7 bases between them. The germline gives CDR1 SEHNR, CDR2 FQNEAQ (reference sequence). The CDR3 is CASSLINDEQYF. CDR3 DNA sequence: TGTGCCAGCAGCTTAATCAACGACGAGCAGTACTTC.

This clone was observed a single time. This chain joins TRBV5-1 and TRBJ2-7, with D perhaps given as TRBD1 or TRBD2 (6 bases each). The length of the CDR3 is 13 residues. V dropped 5 bases and J dropped 4 bases, with 13 bases sitting between them. CDR1 and CDR2 (germline): SGHRS, YFSETQ. The CDR3 region has the DNA TGCGCCAGCAGGGGGGCGGCGGGATACGAGCAGTACTTC. Residues: CASRGAAGYEQYF.

The chain is built from TRBV28 and TRBJ2-6; possible D gene TRBD1, 5 bases. Germline CDR1 and CDR2: MDHEN and SYDVKM. The CDR3 covers 14 residues. Trimming stripped 8 bases from V and 0 bases from J, with 8 bases between. CDR3 residues: CASYRSSGANVLTF. For the CDR3, the DNA is TGTGCCAGCTACAGGAGCTCTGGGGCCAACGTCCTGACTTTC.

This chain uses TRBV11-2 with TRBJ2-1; the match to TRBD2 covers 15 bases. Germline V gene lookup returns CDR1 SGHAT and CDR2 FQNNGV. V lost 5 bases, J lost 0 bases, and 8 bases stayed unmatched. CDR3 size: 19 residues. The CDR3 protein is CASSPKGLAGGRSYNEQFF. In DNA, the CDR3 is TGTGCCAGCAGCCCGAAGGGACTAGCGGGAGGCCGCTCCTACAATGAGCAGTTCTTC.

This chain links TRBV24-1 with TRBJ1-6; D perhaps matches TRBD1 (5 bases). The germline V gene has CDR1 KGHDR and CDR2 SFDVKD. With 5 bases removed from V and 4 bases from J, the gap between germline ends came to 8 bases. The CDR3 is 14 amino acids. CDR3 in DNA: TGTGCCACCAGTGGAGGGGAATATAATTCACCCCTCCACTTT. Translated, it gives CATSGGEYNSPLHF.

This clone occurred once. The chain joins TRBV10-1 to TRBJ1-6; 7 nucleotides match TRBD1. In germline, CDR1 is WNHNN, CDR2 SYGVQD (reference sequence). This CDR3 spans 14 amino acids. After removal of 4 bases from V and 7 bases from J, the junction contained 4 bases not matched to a gene. CDR3 loop: CASSADRENSPLHF. The CDR3 bases are TGCGCCAGCAGTGCCGACAGGGAAAATTCACCCCTCCACTTT.

CDR3 sequence reads: CSSLRTDTEAFF. For the CDR3, the DNA is TGCAGCTCGCTTAGGACAGACACTGAAGCTTTCTTT. The chain employs TRBV29-1 and TRBJ1-1; D is possibly TRBD1 (6 bases). Germline loops: CDR1 SQVTM, CDR2 ANQGSEA. With 8 bases removed from V and 3 bases from J, the gap between germline ends came to 13 bases. The CDR3 covers 12 residues.

This CDR3 is CATSDPGQESQHF. The CDR3 region has the DNA TGTGCCACCAGTGATCCTGGACAGGAAAGCCAGCATTTT. This chain uses TRBV24-1 with TRBJ1-5, with 7 bases fitting TRBD1. J gave up 12 bases and V 3 bases, and 7 bases lay outside the gene matches. Germline CDR1 reads KGHDR; CDR2 reads SFDVKD. The CDR3 loop spans 13 amino acids.

CDR3 bases: TGTGCCAGCAGCTTGGAGGGTGGGGCCTATAATTCACCCCTCCACTTT. This encodes CASSLEGGAYNSPLHF. The V gene is TRBV5-4, the J gene TRBJ1-6; D is unresolved. Germline CDR1 is SGHNT and CDR2 is YYREEE (reference sequence). Trimming pared 0 bases from V and 2 bases from J, leaving 9 bases between. The CDR3 sequence is 16 residues long.

CDR3 protein: CAWSLQAGSYNSPLHF. The CDR3 nucleotides read TGTGCCTGGAGCCTCCAGGCGGGGTCCTATAATTCACCCCTCCACTTT. The chain carries TRBV30 and TRBJ1-6; D remains unclear. This CDR3 is 16 amino acids long. Trimming shortened V by 3 bases and J by 1 base, and 13 bases separated the two germline ends. CDR1 and CDR2 from the germline V gene are GTSNPN and SVGIG (reference sequence).